This T cell receptor beta chain was found in a study of cytomegalovirus exposure and HLA in healthy donors (dated by TCRdb to 2016 to 2017). In terms of the full investigation: The 550 to 750 repertoires of the first cohort and the roughly 110 validation repertoires were produced on the same platform, according to a later analysis. In addition to the first cohort of 500 to 850 subjects, a separate validation cohort of 130 or so different subjects was used. To predict cytomegalovirus infection status, the study combined high-throughput TCR immunosequencing, statistical association of individual TCRs with disease status, and machine learning. The study aimed to test whether signatures of past pathogen exposure could be identified by cataloging public T cell receptors.

Separate from the approximately 700-subject first cohort, the validation cohort of around 130 subjects was the group to which the donors belonged. Beyond this particular receptor, the publication reports: The validation cohort had no HLA typing available for a later analysis, so co-occurrence within that cohort was assessed over all 120 or so repertoires. The authors suggested that the approach could potentially be generalized to other disease states and immunological phenotypes. Most TCR sequences were observed very rarely across donors, whereas some public TCRs were present in many individuals. A total of 150 or so TCR beta chains were listed by the study as associated with cytomegalovirus. A later analysis found that TCRs clustered in the first cohort also tended to co-occur in the roughly 110 validation repertoires, with approximately 94% of cluster scores above 0. The classifier was reported to diagnose cytomegalovirus status with high specificity and sensitivity in both the original and validation cohorts. A few of the identified cytomegalovirus-associated TCR beta chains were confirmed in vitro to be specific for cytomegalovirus antigens.

Including the terminal cysteine and phenylalanine, the CDR3 comprises 15 residues. The sequence is cut down to CDR3 DNA, 45 bases in frame from base 1. CDR1 LNHNV and CDR2 YYDKDF are derived from the germline V gene (reference sequence). Trimming takes 6 bases off V and 7 bases off J; junction bases not matched to a gene: 14. Library preparation used the immunoSEQ multiplex PCR assay. Under the source paper's analysis protocol: A statistical classification framework was developed to diagnose cytomegalovirus status using the catalog of TCR beta chain sequences. The table comes from immuneACCESS by way of TCRdb, which keeps in-frame sequences with V and J called. Part of the clones is missing from these tables; in studies checked, under half for an unresolved V gene and the rest for unknown reasons. V and J calls and clone size follow that table, whereas D and trimming were derived from the DNA. The sample table holds roughly 150,000 clones, of which more than 70% were seen once. In total, the top ten clones hold 2.5% to 3.5% of the sample.

On this clone: The target of this receptor is not known. No base quality information exists; no much larger clone differs at one position.

The TCR sequence derives from a man between 18 and 35 years old in good health and CMV-seronegative. Sequenced sample: PBMCs. The chain employs TRBV15 and TRBJ2-7, and TRBD1 aligns with 8 junction nucleotides. The CDR3 reads CATSGGRGQMREQYF. Read as DNA, the sequence is TGTGCCACCAGTGGAGGCAGGGGGCAAATGAGAGAGCAGTACTTC.